The table lists the clone carrying this TCR beta chain with a few counts. The antigen is not known. Every patient had mismatch repair deficiency by PCR or immunohistochemistry. Three pembrolizumab responders had their TCRs sequenced. The data belong to a study of PD-1 blockade in mismatch repair-deficient tumors. Turning to the study itself: All were previously treated, progressing patients with eleven to twelve mismatch repair-deficient cancer types. Points from the study as a whole: After pembrolizumab, tumor-resident clones rose rapidly, then generally contracted before radiologic responses.

V lost 5 bases and J lost 6; bases outside the gene matches: 6. The CDR3 sequence is 13 residues long. Germline V gene data show CDR1 as ENHRY and CDR2 as SYGVKD. This table comes from immunoSEQ multiplex PCR, and its TCRdb copy is limited to in-frame clones, with some not included. The sample yields roughly 120,000 clones, roughly 90% seen once. The receptor was derived from an adult with mismatch repair-deficient cancer. Sequenced here: peripheral blood, sampled 72 weeks after starting pembrolizumab. This rearrangement joins TRBV10-3 to TRBJ1-1; 7 bases are shared with TRBD1. CDR3 bases: TGTGCCATCAGTCAACAGGGGATGGCTGAAGCTTTCTTT. This codes for CAISQQGMAEAFF.